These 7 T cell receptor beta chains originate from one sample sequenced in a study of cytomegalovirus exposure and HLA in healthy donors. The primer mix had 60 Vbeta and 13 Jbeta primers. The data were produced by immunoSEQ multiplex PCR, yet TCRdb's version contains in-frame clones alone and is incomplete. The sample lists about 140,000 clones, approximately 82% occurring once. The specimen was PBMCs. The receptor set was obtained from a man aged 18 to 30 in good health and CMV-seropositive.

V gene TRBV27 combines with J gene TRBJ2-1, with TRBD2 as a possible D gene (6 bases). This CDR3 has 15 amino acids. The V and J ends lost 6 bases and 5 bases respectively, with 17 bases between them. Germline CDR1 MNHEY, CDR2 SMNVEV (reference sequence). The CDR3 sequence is CASRYLANIDNEQFF. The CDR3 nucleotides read TGTGCCAGCAGATATCTAGCGAACATCGACAATGAGCAGTTCTTC.

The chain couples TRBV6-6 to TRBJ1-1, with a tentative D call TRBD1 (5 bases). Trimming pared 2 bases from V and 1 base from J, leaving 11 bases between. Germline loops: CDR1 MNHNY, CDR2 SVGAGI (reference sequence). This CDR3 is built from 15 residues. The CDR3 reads CASSYGGRGNTEAFF. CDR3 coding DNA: TGTGCCAGCAGTTACGGGGGGAGAGGGAACACTGAAGCTTTCTTT.

This CDR3 is CASSVAGGFSNEQYF. The CDR3 nucleotides read TGTGCCAGCAGTGTAGCGGGAGGTTTTAGCAACGAGCAGTACTTC. This chain links TRBV27 with TRBJ2-7; 10 bases line up with TRBD2. The V gene's germline CDR1 is MNHEY and CDR2 SMNVEV (reference sequence). CDR3 length equals 15 residues. The J segment lost 5 bases and the V segment lost 5 bases, leaving 9 bases of the junction unmatched.

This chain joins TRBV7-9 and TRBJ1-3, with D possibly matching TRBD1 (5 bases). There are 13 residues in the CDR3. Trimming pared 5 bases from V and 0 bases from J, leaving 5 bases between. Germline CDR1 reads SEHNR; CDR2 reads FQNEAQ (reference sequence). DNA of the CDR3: TGTGCCAGCAGCCAGGGCTCTGGAAACACCATATATTTT. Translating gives CASSQGSGNTIYF.

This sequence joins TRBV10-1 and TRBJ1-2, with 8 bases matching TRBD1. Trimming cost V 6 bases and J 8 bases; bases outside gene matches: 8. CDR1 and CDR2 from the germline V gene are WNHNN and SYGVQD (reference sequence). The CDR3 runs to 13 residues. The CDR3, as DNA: TGCGCCAGCAGCCCGGACAGGGCTTCCGGCTACACCTTC. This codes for CASSPDRASGYTF.

CDR3 DNA sequence: TGTGCCAGTAGTCCCCAACTAGCGGGAGATTATGAGCAGTTCTTC. The encoded protein is CASSPQLAGDYEQFF. The rearrangement joins TRBV19 to TRBJ2-1; 11 bases map to TRBD2. The germline CDR1 and CDR2 sequences are LNHDA and SQIVND (reference sequence). The CDR3 has 15 amino acids. The V segment lost 5 bases and the J segment 8 bases; nucleotides outside the gene matches: 8.

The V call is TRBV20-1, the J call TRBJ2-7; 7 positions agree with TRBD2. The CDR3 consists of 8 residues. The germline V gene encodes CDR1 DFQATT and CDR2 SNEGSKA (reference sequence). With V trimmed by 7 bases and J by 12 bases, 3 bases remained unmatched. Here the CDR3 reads CSVGGRYF. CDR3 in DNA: TGCAGTGTGGGAGGGAGGTACTTC.